This T cell receptor beta chain was found in a study of T cells in Graves' hyperthyroidism and ophthalmopathy. Study-level results: A model of 13 V-J pairs discriminated ophthalmopathy from stable hyperthyroidism.

CDR1 is KGHSH and CDR2 is LQKENI in the germline V gene. Trimming cost V 5 bases and J 2 bases; bases outside gene matches: 6. This CDR3 spans 15 amino acids. Graves' hyperthyroidism was deemed stable given no ophthalmopathy progression within 18 months. The patients, who ranged from 18 to 65 in age, presented with newly diagnosed hyperthyroidism lasting under 2 months. This clonotype came up a few times. The antigen remains undetermined. The TCR beta CDR3 regions underwent amplification using RNA transcripts as the source. When the TCR CDR3 underwent first-round RT-PCR, the HTBI primer set was used. TCRdb re-derived calls from the multiplex PCR reads in MiXCR, one entry per CDR3 protein. The table lists around 580,000 distinct CDR3 sequences, under 60% of them singletons.

The sequence derives from a woman aged 18 to 35 with Graves' hyperthyroidism. Sequencing used peripheral blood or thyroid tissue (not recorded which). V is TRBV18 and J is TRBJ1-2, with 9 bases fitting TRBD1. The CDR3 is CASSTWDRVNYGYTF. The CDR3 DNA is TGTGCCAGCTCAACCTGGGACAGGGTAAACTATGGCTACACCTTC.